A selection of T cell receptor beta chains follows, all from one sample in a study of identical twins. TCRdb re-called the 5' RACE reads through MiXCR, storing one row per CDR3 protein. The sample holds about 530,000 distinct CDR3 sequences, around 20% seen once. The sample was also linked to a second study, of yellow fever vaccine responses in identical twins.

Sequencing was carried out using CD4+ T cells sorted from blood. The receptors derive from a woman under 30 in good health. Both conserved end residues are trimmed from each CDR3. Each record gives: CDR3 length, V gene, clone size, CDR3 protein. Only part of the rows carry a size: once, few, many, or a class if the clone is expanded.

len: 14
v_gene: TRBV5-1
abundance: few
CDR3aa: ASSPPGLIYTGELF

len: 13
v_gene: TRBV5-1
abundance: few
CDR3aa: ASSPQGYSTDTQY

len: 12
v_gene: TRBV5-1
abundance: many
CDR3aa: ASSTQGSTDTQY

len: 15
v_gene: TRBV5-1
abundance: few
CDR3aa: ASSSGPLAGTYNEQF

len: 15
v_gene: TRBV5-6
abundance: few
CDR3aa: ASSFSLAGGSYNEQF

len: 13
v_gene: TRBV6-1
abundance: -
CDR3aa: ASSRDGGNTGELF

len: 12
v_gene: TRBV19
abundance: -
CDR3aa: ASSINRVRETQY

len: 13
v_gene: TRBV7-9
abundance: -
CDR3aa: ASSLVAGPNSPLH

len: 13
v_gene: TRBV4-1
abundance: -
CDR3aa: ASSQGTGPISPLH

len: 14
v_gene: TRBV19
abundance: -
CDR3aa: ASSIDHGSAGDTQY

len: 17
v_gene: TRBV5-1
abundance: -
CDR3aa: ASSLAGTGFGLAVNEQF

len: 12
v_gene: TRBV6-1
abundance: few
CDR3aa: ASGSYLSTDTQY

len: 15
v_gene: TRBV9
abundance: few
CDR3aa: ASSVATSGSIYNEQF

len: 11
v_gene: TRBV15
abundance: -
CDR3aa: ATGTDRGQPQH

len: 11
v_gene: TRBV12-3/TRBV12-4
abundance: -
CDR3aa: ASSFVPYQPQH

len: 14
v_gene: TRBV3-1
abundance: few
CDR3aa: ASSLLTSGTYNEQF

len: 13
v_gene: TRBV5-5
abundance: -
CDR3aa: ASSVQAGDQETQY

len: 14
v_gene: TRBV5-5
abundance: -
CDR3aa: ASSLVGTIRSHEQF

len: 15
v_gene: TRBV7-3
abundance: once
CDR3aa: ASSPQRSGSTGDTQY

len: 14
v_gene: TRBV24-1
abundance: -
CDR3aa: ATSAGLGQVADTQY

len: 12
v_gene: TRBV4-1
abundance: few
CDR3aa: ASRRTGIQETQY

len: 13
v_gene: TRBV28
abundance: -
CDR3aa: ASSLSASGTDTQY

len: 15
v_gene: TRBV12-3/TRBV12-4
abundance: few
CDR3aa: ASSFLTGTANTGELF

len: 14
v_gene: TRBV7-9
abundance: few
CDR3aa: ASSYGTSGFYNEQF

len: 11
v_gene: TRBV29-1
abundance: few
CDR3aa: SVLGGGPNEQY

len: 14
v_gene: TRBV5-1
abundance: -
CDR3aa: ASSLEGGSLGNEQF

len: 14
v_gene: TRBV27
abundance: few
CDR3aa: ASSRLRGGGANVLT

len: 11
v_gene: TRBV6-5
abundance: few
CDR3aa: ASSLAGPGGYT

len: 10
v_gene: TRBV28
abundance: -
CDR3aa: ASSITGTGAF

len: 14
v_gene: TRBV6-5
abundance: -
CDR3aa: ASSYTGTSFPGGYT

len: 14
v_gene: TRBV5-1
abundance: -
CDR3aa: ASSLAAGVNTGELF

len: 15
v_gene: TRBV5-1
abundance: few
CDR3aa: ASSSLAGVSGANVLT

len: 8
v_gene: TRBV20-1
abundance: -
CDR3aa: SAYSYGYT

len: 12
v_gene: TRBV29-1
abundance: -
CDR3aa: SVDLGTGPDTQY

len: 10
v_gene: TRBV19
abundance: -
CDR3aa: ASSPDLDTQY

len: 11
v_gene: TRBV9
abundance: -
CDR3aa: ASSVGTTDTQY

len: 12
v_gene: TRBV5-1
abundance: many
CDR3aa: ASSLERQNNEQF

len: 15
v_gene: TRBV20-1
abundance: once
CDR3aa: SAKTGAHSYSNQPQH

len: 14
v_gene: TRBV7-6
abundance: -
CDR3aa: ASSGIRLLTVNEQF

len: 11
v_gene: TRBV29-1
abundance: few
CDR3aa: SVTETGRYGYT

len: 12
v_gene: TRBV2
abundance: few
CDR3aa: ASELQGWSYEQY